This T cell receptor beta chain was obtained from a study of regulatory T cells in long-lasting Graves disease. The V gene's germline CDR1 is SGHTA and CDR2 FQGNSA. The V end lost 2 bases, the J end lost 3 bases, and 11 bases lay between the germline ends. CDR3 size: 14 residues. Stated time point: persistent/refractory GD, antithyroid drugs over 5 years with positive TRAb. The authors made the TCR library using RNA they extracted from PBMCs. In this sample, this clonotype turned up once. TCR beta libraries were built with iRepertoire HTBI primers and Arm-PCR of CDR3 regions. In TCRdb, the multiplex PCR reads were re-called with MiXCR into one record per CDR3 protein. The sample contains around 400,000 distinct CDR3 sequences, roughly 25% of which appear only once.

The rearrangement joins TRBV7-2 to TRBJ2-7; tentatively, D is TRBD1 (5 bases). The starting material was peripheral blood mononuclear cells (PBMCs), obtained when the disease was refractory, from a patient treated with antithyroid drugs. The source of this sequence is a woman aged 40 to 50 with Graves disease. The CDR3 loop is CASSLPDRRYEQYF. The CDR3 nucleotides are TGTGCCAGCAGCTTACCCGACAGACGCTACGAGCAGTACTTC.